These T cell receptor beta chains were read from a single sample in a study of beta chain features in type 1 diabetes. Data came from immunoSEQ multiplex PCR; TCRdb stores just in-frame clones and leaves some out. The sample contains 300,000 to 400,000 clones, more than 9.5% of which appear only once. The sample taken for sequencing was naive CD4+ T cells from blood. The receptors stem from a woman aged 30 to 39 in good health. The CDR3 runs from the conserved cysteine through the conserved F or W. The order of the fields is clone size, D gene, J gene, V gene, CDR3 protein, CDR3 DNA. D genes are given only for firm matches. Clone size, where shown, is once, few, many, or a class for clones that have expanded.

size: NA; D: TRBD2; J: TRBJ2-1; V: TRBV28; CDR3: CASSLRAGVYVQFF; DNA: TGTGCCAGCAGTTTAAGAGCGGGAGTATACGTGCAGTTCTTC
size: few; D: NA; J: TRBJ1-2; V: TRBV30; CDR3: CAWRRDVSGYTF; DNA: TGTGCCTGGAGGCGGGACGTTAGTGGCTACACCTTC
size: NA; D: TRBD1; J: TRBJ1-5; V: TRBV19; CDR3: CASSSGTVLLNQPQHF; DNA: TGTGCCAGTAGTAGCGGGACAGTCCTACTCAATCAGCCCCAGCATTTT
size: NA; D: TRBD2; J: TRBJ2-1; V: TRBV4-3; CDR3: CASSQGSGTSNEQFF; DNA: TGCGCCAGCAGCCAAGGTTCCGGGACTAGCAATGAGCAGTTCTTC
size: NA; D: NA; J: TRBJ1-1; V: TRBV15; CDR3: CATSRDRQAEAFF; DNA: TGTGCCACCAGCAGAGATCGGCAGGCTGAAGCTTTCTTT
size: few; D: NA; J: TRBJ2-5; V: TRBV29-1; CDR3: CSVEGLAETQYF; DNA: TGCAGCGTTGAGGGTCTAGCCGAGACCCAGTACTTC
size: NA; D: TRBD1; J: TRBJ2-1; V: TRBV19; CDR3: CASSNYAGTGTNNEQFF; DNA: TGTGCCAGTAGTAACTATGCCGGGACAGGGACAAACAATGAGCAGTTCTTC
size: few; D: NA; J: TRBJ2-7; V: TRBV7-9; CDR3: CASSPRGALSEQYF; DNA: TGTGCCAGCAGCCCCCGCGGGGCCCTCTCCGAGCAGTACTTC
size: NA; D: TRBD1; J: TRBJ2-2; V: TRBV6-4; CDR3: CASSPIGTGINTNTGELFF; DNA: TGTGCCAGCAGCCCAATAGGGACAGGGATTAACACGAACACCGGGGAGCTGTTTTTT
size: NA; D: NA; J: TRBJ2-5; V: TRBV4-2; CDR3: CASSPPENQETQYF; DNA: TGTGCCAGCAGCCCTCCGGAGAATCAAGAGACCCAGTACTTC
size: NA; D: TRBD1; J: TRBJ1-5; V: TRBV4-2; CDR3: CASSTRQGANQPQHF; DNA: TGTGCCAGCAGCACCCGACAGGGCGCCAATCAGCCCCAGCATTTT
size: NA; D: TRBD1; J: TRBJ1-5; V: TRBV19; CDR3: CASSILTETGVGLWPQHF; DNA: TGTGCCAGTAGTATCCTGACTGAGACAGGGGTAGGGCTTTGGCCCCAGCATTTT
size: few; D: TRBD2; J: TRBJ2-7; V: TRBV6-5; CDR3: CASSSGTSGSSYEQYF; DNA: TGTGCCAGCAGTTCGGGGACTAGCGGGAGCTCCTACGAGCAGTACTTC
size: few; D: NA; J: TRBJ2-1; V: TRBV7-9; CDR3: CASSLVAGLDEQFF; DNA: TGTGCCAGCAGCTTAGTCGCGGGCCTGGATGAGCAGTTCTTC
size: NA; D: NA; J: TRBJ1-2; V: TRBV27; CDR3: CASSLKDRANYGYTF; DNA: TGTGCCAGCAGTTTAAAGGACAGAGCTAACTATGGCTACACCTTC
size: NA; D: NA; J: TRBJ2-5; V: TRBV7-2; CDR3: CASSLAGGGETQYF; DNA: TGTGCCAGCAGCTTAGCGGGAGGCGGAGAGACCCAGTACTTC